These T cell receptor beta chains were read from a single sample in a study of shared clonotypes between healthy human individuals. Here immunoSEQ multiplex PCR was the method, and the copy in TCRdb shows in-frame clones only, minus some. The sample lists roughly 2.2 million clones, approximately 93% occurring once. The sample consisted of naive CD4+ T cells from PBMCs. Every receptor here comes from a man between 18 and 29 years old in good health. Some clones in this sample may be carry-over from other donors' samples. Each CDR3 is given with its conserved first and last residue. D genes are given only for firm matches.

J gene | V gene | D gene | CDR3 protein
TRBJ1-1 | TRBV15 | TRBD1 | CATSRDQWTGRGTEAFF
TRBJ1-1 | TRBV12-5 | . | CASGLATFGARKAFF
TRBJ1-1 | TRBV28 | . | CASSFKGLTTEAFF
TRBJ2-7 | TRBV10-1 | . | CASSEKGFGPSGSSTSEQYF
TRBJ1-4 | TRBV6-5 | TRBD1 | CASSNRGINEKLFF
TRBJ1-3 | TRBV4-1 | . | CASSQGEVVRIGGNTIYF
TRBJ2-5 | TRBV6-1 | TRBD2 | CASSVFGRGAVQQETQYF
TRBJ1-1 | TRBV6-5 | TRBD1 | CASSTGGLDTEAFF
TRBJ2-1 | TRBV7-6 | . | CASSAGLYNEQFF
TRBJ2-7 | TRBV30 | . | CAWSKGTYEQYF
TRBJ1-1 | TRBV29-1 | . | CSVVRLMNTEAFF
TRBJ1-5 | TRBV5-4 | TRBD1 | CASTSGTAKNQPQHF
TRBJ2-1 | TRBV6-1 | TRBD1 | CASSGFEGASYNEQFF
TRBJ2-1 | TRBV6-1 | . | CASSEAGGLPRFF
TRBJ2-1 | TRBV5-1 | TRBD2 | CASSLGTSGPSYNEQFF
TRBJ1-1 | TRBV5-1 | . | CASSFIGGYTEAFF
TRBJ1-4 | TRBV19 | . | CASSKRGATNEKLFF
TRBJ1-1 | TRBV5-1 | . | CASSLEGVGEAFF
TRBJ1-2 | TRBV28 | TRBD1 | CATYPGQGIYGYTF
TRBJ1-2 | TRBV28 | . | CASNNYRGGDGYTF
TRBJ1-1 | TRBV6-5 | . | CASSYGGDTEAFF
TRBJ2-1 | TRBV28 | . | CASSLRLRDEQFF
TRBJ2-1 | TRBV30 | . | CAWGGISVNEQFF
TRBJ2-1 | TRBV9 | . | CASSPRLVGANEQFF
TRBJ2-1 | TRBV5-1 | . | CASSLGQGRPYNEQFF
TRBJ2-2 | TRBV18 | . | CASSTVQVKNTGELFF
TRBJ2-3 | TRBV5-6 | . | CASSSLARGDTQYF
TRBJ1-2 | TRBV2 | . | CASSEGLRASNYGYTF
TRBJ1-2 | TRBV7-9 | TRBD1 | CASSSGQGDYGYTF
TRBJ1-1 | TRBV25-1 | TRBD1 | CASSDRGTEAFF
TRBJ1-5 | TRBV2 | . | CASSASRTSQPQHF
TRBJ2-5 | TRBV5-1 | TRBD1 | CASMGSSGGRETQYF
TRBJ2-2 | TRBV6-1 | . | CASSEALGARRVTGELFF
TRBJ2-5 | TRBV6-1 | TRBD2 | CASSTIAGGPWTQYF
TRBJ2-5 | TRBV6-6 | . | CASSSGSTETQYF
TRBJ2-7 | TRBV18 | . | CASSFRDGARGEQYF
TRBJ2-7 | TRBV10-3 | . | CAISESTPLGPPYEQYF
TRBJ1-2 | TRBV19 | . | CASSIRRTGFYGYTF
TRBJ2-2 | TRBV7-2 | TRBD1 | CASRPPGQGSGELFF
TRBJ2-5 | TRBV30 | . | CAWSDIQETQYF
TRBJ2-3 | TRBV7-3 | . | CASSLIGGRTDTQYF
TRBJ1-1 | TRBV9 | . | CASSVVPGERAEAFF
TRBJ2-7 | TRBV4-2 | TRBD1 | CASSRLGTGVGYEQYF
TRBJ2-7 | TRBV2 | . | CASGTEYEQYF
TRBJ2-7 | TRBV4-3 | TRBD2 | CASSQIAGGAPYEQYF
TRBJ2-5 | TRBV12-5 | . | CASGFSGRETQYF
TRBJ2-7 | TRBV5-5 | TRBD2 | CASSLAFLAGGSYEQYF
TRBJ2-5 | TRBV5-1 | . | CASSLQAIQPGETQYF
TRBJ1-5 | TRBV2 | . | CASSELRTGYSNQPQHF
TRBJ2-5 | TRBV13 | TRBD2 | CASSLGQAGGLETQYF
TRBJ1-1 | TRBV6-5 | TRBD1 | CASSYSRGQPNTEAFF
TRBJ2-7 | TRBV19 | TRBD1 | CASKQTGVYDEQYF
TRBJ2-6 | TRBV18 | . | CASSPVSSGANVLTF